Shown below are 23 T cell receptor beta chains from a single sample sequenced in a study of blood T cell repertoires in COVID-19 (dated by TCRdb to the early 2020s). The library was built by means of the immunoSEQ multiplex PCR assay. TCRdb took over this immuneACCESS table, retaining in-frame rearrangements with V and J assigned. Such tables are incomplete; in checked studies, under half of the missing clones stem from an unresolved V gene, and the remainder is unexplained. The sample table contains 200,000 to 250,000 clones; only one count was recorded for roughly 84% of them. The top ten hold around 0.89% of the sample. Sample: peripheral blood. These receptors all stem from a man aged 35-49 years with acute or convalescent COVID-19.

V and J are TRBV14 and TRBJ1-2; tentatively, D is TRBD1 (5 bases). Germline lookup yields CDR1 SGHDN and CDR2 FVKESK. The CDR3 spans 13 residues. Trimming took 5 bases from V and 1 from J, leaving 8 bases between them. CDR3 nucleotide sequence: TGTGCCAGCAGCAAGACAGTTAACTATGGCTACACCTTC. Its translation: CASSKTVNYGYTF.

This sequence joins TRBV29-1 and TRBJ1-1; unclear D gene. The V and J ends lost 3 bases and 8 bases respectively, with 10 bases between them. This CDR3 comprises 11 residues. Germline V gene sequence: CDR1 SQVTM, CDR2 ANQGSEA. Written as DNA, the CDR3 is TGCAGCGTTGAGGCGGGCCTGGAAGCTTTCTTT. It encodes CSVEAGLEAFF.

The gene calls are TRBV3-1 (or the pseudogene TRBV3-2) and TRBJ1-1; D uncertain. V was cut by 3 bases and J by 1 base, with 27 bases left in between. The CDR3 is 20 amino acids. Germline CDR1 is LGHDT and CDR2 is YNNKEL (reference sequence). CDR3 protein: CASSQDLGQAGSWGNTEAFF. The CDR3 bases are TGTGCCAGCAGCCAGGACTTAGGCCAAGCGGGTTCGTGGGGGAACACTGAAGCTTTCTTT.

This sequence joins TRBV20-1 and TRBJ2-5, with 11 positions matching TRBD2. CDR3 size: 15 residues. The V and J ends lost 3 bases and 2 bases, in that order; junction bases with no gene match: 5. Germline assignment: CDR1 DFQATT and CDR2 SNEGSKA (reference sequence). Here the CDR3 reads CSASRVAGGQETQYF. CDR3 DNA: TGCAGTGCTAGTAGGGTAGCGGGGGGGCAAGAGACCCAGTACTTC.

The chain uses TRBV19 and TRBJ1-1; D is ambiguous. Per the germline V gene, CDR1 is LNHDA and CDR2 is SQIVND (reference sequence). The CDR3 has 15 amino acids. The DNA for the CDR3 is TGTGCTAACACTCCTCAGACGCGGAGCAACACTGAAGCTTTCTTT. This sequence encodes CANTPQTRSNTEAFF.

J is TRBJ1-2 and V is TRBV7-3; TRBD1 might be the D (5 bases). The CDR3 has 14 residues. Germline CDR1 and CDR2: SGHTA and FQGTGA. Deletions cut 3 bases from V and 4 bases from J, with 12 bases between. CDR3 protein: CASSFMTEAYGYTF. The CDR3 DNA sequence: TGTGCCAGCAGCTTCATGACAGAAGCCTATGGCTACACCTTC.

The genes are TRBV28 and TRBJ2-2, with a tentative D call TRBD1 (6 bases). Trimming removed 4 bases at V and 4 bases at J, with 13 bases between. This CDR3 contains 15 residues. CDR1 is MDHEN, CDR2 SYDVKM, per germline. The CDR3 bases are TGTGCCAGCAGTTCGCCGGGACACTCCACCGGGGAGCTGTTTTTT. It is translated as CASSSPGHSTGELFF.

V and J are TRBV19 and TRBJ2-2; 7 nucleotides agree with TRBD1. V dropped 9 bases and J dropped 3; count of bases not matched to a gene: 7. CDR3 length: 14 amino acids. Germline values: CDR1 LNHDA, CDR2 SQIVND (reference sequence). As DNA, the CDR3 is TGTGCCAGCGCTCCGGGACAGCACACCGGGGAGCTGTTTTTT. This sequence encodes CASAPGQHTGELFF. The full variable domain, with the rest looked up from reference TRBV19 and TRBJ2-2, is DGGITQSPKYLFRKEGQNVTLSCEQNLNHDAMYWYRQDPGQGLRLIYYSQIVNDFQKGDIAEGYSVSREKKESFPLTVTSAQKNPTAFYLCASAPGQHTGELFFGEGSRLTVL.

This clone was recorded once. Here the CDR3 reads CASSLGHKSSYEQYF. DNA for the CDR3: TGTGCCAGCAGCTTAGGACACAAGAGCTCCTACGAGCAGTACTTC. The chain joins TRBV11-2 to TRBJ2-7; D unresolved. Germline values: CDR1 SGHAT, CDR2 FQNNGV. There are 15 residues in the CDR3. Trimming shortened V by 1 base and J by 0 bases, and 10 bases separated the two germline ends. The variable domain in full, completed from reference TRBV11-2 and TRBJ2-7, reads EAGVAQSPRYKIIEKRQSVAFWCNPISGHATLYWYQQILGQGPKLLIQFQNNGVVDDSQLPKDRFSAERLKGVDSTLKIQPAKLEDSAVYLCASSLGHKSSYEQYFGPGTRLTVT.

The V call is TRBV2, the J call TRBJ1-5; D possibly corresponds to TRBD1 (6 bases). With 2 bases removed from V and 1 base from J, the gap between germline ends came to 9 bases. CDR3 size: 15 residues. Looked up from germline, CDR1 is SNHLY and CDR2 is FYNNEI. For the CDR3, the DNA is TGTGCCAGCAGTGAAACAGGGACCAGCAATCAGCCCCAGCATTTT. It specifies CASSETGTSNQPQHF.

This chain joins TRBV7-2 and TRBJ1-2, with 7 bases identical to TRBD1. V lost 5 bases and J lost 0; bases outside the gene matches: 9. The CDR3 consists of 16 residues. The germline gives CDR1 SGHTA, CDR2 FQGNSA. The CDR3 region is CASSPSSGQTNYGYTF. The CDR3 nucleotides read TGTGCCAGCAGCCCCTCGTCGGGACAGACTAACTATGGCTACACCTTC.

The rearrangement uses TRBV5-1 and TRBJ1-1; D remains ambiguous. The CDR3 consists of 14 residues. Trimming cost V 1 base and J 5 bases, with 12 bases left between them. Per germline, CDR1 SGHRS and CDR2 YFSETQ. CDR3 protein: CASSLSVLTTEAFF. The CDR3 DNA reads TGCGCCAGCAGCTTGAGCGTATTGACTACTGAAGCTTTCTTT.

The chain carries TRBV6-4 and TRBJ1-1; D call uncertain. This CDR3 has 12 amino acids. V lost 8 bases and J 11 bases, leaving 18 bases between the germline ends. The germline gives CDR1 MRHNA, CDR2 SNTAGT. The CDR3 spells CASSEPTGRAFF. CDR3 nucleotides: TGTGCCAGCTCTGAACCAACCGGGAGGGCTTTCTTT.

The chain employs TRBV6-5 and TRBJ2-7; TRBD1 might be the D (5 bases). This CDR3 is 13 amino acids long. V was clipped by 3 bases and J by 6 bases, with 12 bases between them. Per the germline V gene, CDR1 is MNHEY and CDR2 is SVGAGI. The CDR3, as DNA: TGTGCCAGCAGTTATGGGGCCAGTGGCGAGCAGTACTTC. Protein product: CASSYGASGEQYF.

The V gene is TRBV3-1 (or the pseudogene TRBV3-2), the J gene TRBJ2-2; 9 bases match TRBD1. With V trimmed by 0 bases and J by 6 bases, 11 bases remained unmatched. Germline V CDR1 and CDR2: LGHDT, YNNKEL (reference sequence). The CDR3 covers 18 residues. CDR3 sequence reads: CASSQDVTGGVLSGELFF. The DNA for the CDR3 is TGTGCCAGCAGCCAAGACGTAACAGGGGGCGTTTTATCCGGGGAGCTGTTTTTT.

The chain carries TRBV7-2 and TRBJ2-3, with D hard to call. In germline, CDR1 is SGHTA, CDR2 FQGNSA. The germline V and J ends were trimmed by 4 bases and 6 bases, with 8 bases remaining between them. This CDR3 spans 12 amino acids. The CDR3 DNA is TGTGCCAGCAGCTCTTTCAGGGATACGCAGTATTTT. Amino acids: CASSSFRDTQYF.

The chain is built from TRBV4-3 and TRBJ2-7; tentative D call: TRBD2 (5 bases). The CDR3 runs to 15 residues. V shed 0 bases and J shed 5 bases, with 14 bases lying between them. Per germline, CDR1 LGHNA and CDR2 YSLEER. The CDR3 reads CASSQDPGPGNEQYF. The CDR3 DNA sequence: TGCGCCAGCAGCCAAGATCCCGGACCCGGGAACGAGCAGTACTTC.

The J gene is TRBJ2-3, the V gene TRBV3-1 (or the pseudogene TRBV3-2), with D perhaps matching TRBD2 (6 bases). Trimming stripped 1 base from V and 6 bases from J, with 14 bases between. The CDR3 contains 15 residues. Germline V gives CDR1 LGHDT, CDR2 YNNKEL (reference sequence). The CDR3 nucleotides are TGTGCCAGCAGCCAAGGTCCGACCCGGGGGGATACGCAGTATTTT. Its protein is CASSQGPTRGDTQYF.

The chain joins TRBV6-1 to TRBJ1-5, with TRBD1 matching over 9 bases. J was trimmed by 4 bases and V by 4 bases; bases with no gene match: 8. The germline CDR1 and CDR2 sequences are MNHNS and SASEGT. The CDR3 spans 16 residues. The CDR3 reads CASSVVGTGRNQPQHF. The CDR3 region has the DNA TGTGCCAGCAGTGTTGTAGGGACAGGGAGGAATCAGCCCCAGCATTTT.

This clone has just one count. The CDR3, as DNA: TGTGCCAGCTCATCGGACAGGGCCAAAGCTTTCTTT. Encoded protein: CASSSDRAKAFF. This chain uses TRBV18 with TRBJ1-1; 8 nucleotides line up with TRBD1. This CDR3 comprises 12 residues. V gave up 5 bases and J gave up 9 bases; unmatched junction bases: 5. CDR1 is KGHSH and CDR2 is LQKENI in the germline V gene.

A note on this clone: This specimen includes other DNA sequences encoding the same CDR3. The chain employs TRBV5-1 and TRBJ1-1; TRBD1 agrees at 7 bases. The germline V gene has CDR1 SGHRS and CDR2 YFSETQ. V dropped 4 bases and J dropped 2; count of bases not matched to a gene: 5. The CDR3 is 14 residues long. CDR3 nucleotide sequence: TGCGCCAGCAGCCCGGGACAGCCCAACACTGAAGCTTTCTTT. Amino acids: CASSPGQPNTEAFF.

The chain is built from TRBV6-5 and TRBJ1-1, with 7 bases matching TRBD1. J was trimmed by 11 bases and V by 5 bases; bases with no gene match: 17. This CDR3 has 15 amino acids. CDR1 and CDR2 from the germline V gene are MNHEY and SVGAGI. CDR3 protein: CASSLRGDSLWGAFF. The CDR3 bases are TGTGCCAGCAGTCTCAGGGGGGACTCCCTTTGGGGTGCTTTCTTT.

The rearrangement uses TRBV4-2 and TRBJ1-1; perhaps TRBD1 as D (6 bases). Germline V gene sequence: CDR1 LGHNA, CDR2 YNFKEQ. The CDR3 is 14 amino acids. The germline V and J ends were trimmed by 4 bases and 1 base, with 10 bases remaining between them. The CDR3 loop reads CASSPRGQNTEAFF. Here the CDR3 DNA reads TGTGCCAGCAGCCCCAGGGGACAGAACACTGAAGCTTTCTTT.